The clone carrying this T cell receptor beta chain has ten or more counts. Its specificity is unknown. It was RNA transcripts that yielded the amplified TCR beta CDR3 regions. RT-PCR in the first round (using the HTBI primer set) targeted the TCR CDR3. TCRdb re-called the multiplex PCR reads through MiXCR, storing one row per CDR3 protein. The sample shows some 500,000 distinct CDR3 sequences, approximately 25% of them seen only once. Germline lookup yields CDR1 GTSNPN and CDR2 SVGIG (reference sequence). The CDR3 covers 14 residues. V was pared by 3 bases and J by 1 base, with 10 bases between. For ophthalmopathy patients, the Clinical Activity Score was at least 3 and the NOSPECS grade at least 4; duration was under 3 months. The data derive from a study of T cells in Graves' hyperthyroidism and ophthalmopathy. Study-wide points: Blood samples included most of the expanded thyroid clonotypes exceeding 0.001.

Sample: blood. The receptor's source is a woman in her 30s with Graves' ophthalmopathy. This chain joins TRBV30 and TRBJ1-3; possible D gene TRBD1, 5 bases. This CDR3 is CAWRRDRSGNTIYF. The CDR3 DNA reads TGTGCCTGGAGGCGGGACCGATCTGGAAACACCATATATTTT.